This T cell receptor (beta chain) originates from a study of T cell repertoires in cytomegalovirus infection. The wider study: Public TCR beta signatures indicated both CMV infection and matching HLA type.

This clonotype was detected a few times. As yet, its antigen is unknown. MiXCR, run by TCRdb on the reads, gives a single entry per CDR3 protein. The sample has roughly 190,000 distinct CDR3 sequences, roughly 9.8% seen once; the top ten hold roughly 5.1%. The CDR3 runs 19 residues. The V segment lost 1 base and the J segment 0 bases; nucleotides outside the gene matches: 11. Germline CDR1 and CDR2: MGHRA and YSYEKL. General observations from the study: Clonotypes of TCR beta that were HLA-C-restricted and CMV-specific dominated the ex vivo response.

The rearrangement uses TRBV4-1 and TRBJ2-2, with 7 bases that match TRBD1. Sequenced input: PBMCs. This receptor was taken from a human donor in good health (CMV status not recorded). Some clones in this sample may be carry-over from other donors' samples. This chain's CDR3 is CASSQALLRGSANTGELFF. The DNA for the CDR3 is TGCGCCAGCAGCCAAGCCCTCCTCAGGGGGTCGGCGAACACCGGGGAGCTGTTTTTT.